A single sample gave rise to the 29 T cell receptor beta chains below, sequenced in a study of control samples from healthy donors and cancer patients. Profiled with immunoSEQ multiplex PCR; TCRdb holds only in-frame clones, not every one. The repertoire consists of around 95,000 clones, with around four fifths occurring once and the leading ten covering more than 15%. Sequencing was done on a sample of blood. The receptor set was obtained from a man aged 30 to 39 in good health.

The chain uses TRBV5-1 and TRBJ1-1; D unclear. The CDR3 covers 13 residues. V lost 1 base to trimming and J lost 0 bases, with 4 bases between them. Germline V gives CDR1 SGHRS, CDR2 YFSETQ. This CDR3 reads CASSLTLNTEAFF. The CDR3 DNA reads as TGCGCCAGCAGCTTGACACTGAACACTGAAGCTTTCTTT.

The rearrangement uses TRBV5-1 and TRBJ2-3, with TRBD1 matching 10 bases. Germline CDR1 SGHRS, CDR2 YFSETQ. The ends lost 0 bases at V and 6 bases at J; junction bases unmatched: 7. The CDR3 runs 16 residues. For the CDR3, the DNA is TGCGCCAGCAGCTTGGGGGGACAGGGGCCGGGTGATACGCAGTATTTT. Translated: CASSLGGQGPGDTQYF.

V is TRBV18 and J is TRBJ2-1, with TRBD2 identical over 15 bases. The CDR3 extends over 17 amino acids. Germline V lookup: CDR1 KGHSH, CDR2 LQKENI. V was clipped by 0 bases and J by 9 bases; unmatched bases: 6. The CDR3 loop is CASSPPGLAGGKSEQFF. The CDR3 DNA reads as TGTGCCAGCTCACCACCTGGACTAGCGGGGGGGAAGAGTGAGCAGTTCTTC.

The chain couples TRBV6-5 to TRBJ2-2; D unresolved. The CDR3 is 14 residues long. The germline gives CDR1 MNHEY, CDR2 SVGAGI. V was shortened by 2 bases and J by 7 bases, with 11 bases between the two germline ends. The chain's CDR3 is CASSYDPFSGELFF. The CDR3 DNA follows: TGTGCCAGCAGTTACGATCCTTTTAGCGGGGAGCTGTTTTTT.

The chain carries TRBV5-6 and TRBJ1-1; the D gene is possibly TRBD1 (5 bases). V was shortened by 2 bases and J by 8 bases, with 10 bases between the two germline ends. This CDR3 spans 12 amino acids. Germline loops: CDR1 SGHDT, CDR2 YYEEEE. CDR3 in amino acids: CASSLSGGEAFF. CDR3 sequence (DNA): TGTGCCAGCAGCTTAAGTGGGGGAGAAGCTTTCTTT.

The CDR3 DNA follows: TGTGCCTGGAGTCCAACAGTTCTCTCTGGAAACACCATATATTTT. Translation gives CAWSPTVLSGNTIYF. The chain links TRBV30 to TRBJ1-3, with D unresolved. Germline V gene lookup returns CDR1 GTSNPN and CDR2 SVGIG (reference sequence). With 2 bases removed from V and 0 bases from J, the gap between germline ends came to 11 bases. This CDR3 is 15 amino acids long.

The J gene is TRBJ1-4, the V gene TRBV18; D not resolved. Trimming shortened V by 3 bases and J by 10 bases, and 6 bases separated the two germline ends. CDR3 length: 11 residues. Germline V gives CDR1 KGHSH, CDR2 LQKENI. CDR3 sequence reads: CASSPESKLFF. CDR3 nucleotide sequence: TGTGCCAGCTCACCGGAATCAAAACTGTTTTTT.

V gene TRBV19 combines with J gene TRBJ2-3; weak D call: TRBD2 (6 bases). Trimming left V 7 bases short and J 2 bases short, with 13 bases between. Germline CDR1 and CDR2: LNHDA and SQIVND (reference sequence). There are 14 residues in the CDR3. As DNA, the CDR3 is TGTGCCAGTATGGGATTAGCGGTCACAGATACGCAGTATTTT. As protein: CASMGLAVTDTQYF.

The genes are TRBV12-3 or TRBV12-4 and TRBJ1-2; TRBD1 might be the D (6 bases). Trimming removed 5 bases at V and 4 bases at J, with 11 bases between. The CDR3 covers 13 residues. The CDR3 region has the DNA TGTGCCAGCAGTCTTCAGGGGACCTATGGCTACACCTTC. Residues: CASSLQGTYGYTF.

CDR3 region: CASSLVRVHEKLFF. Here the CDR3 DNA reads TGTGCCAGCAGCTTGGTCAGGGTTCATGAAAAACTGTTTTTT. The genes are TRBV5-6 and TRBJ1-4, with TRBD1 as a possible D gene (5 bases). Trimming removed 0 bases from V and 6 bases from J, with 9 bases in between. Looked up from germline, CDR1 is SGHDT and CDR2 is YYEEEE. The CDR3 consists of 14 residues.

This chain links TRBV5-1 with TRBJ2-5; D may be TRBD2 (6 bases). Germline CDR1 SGHRS, CDR2 YFSETQ. The CDR3 covers 15 residues. V was trimmed by 3 bases and J by 2 bases, leaving 14 bases between them. The CDR3 protein is CASSYGRGQQETQYF. The CDR3 region has the DNA TGCGCCAGCAGCTACGGGCGGGGCCAGCAAGAGACCCAGTACTTC.

This chain connects TRBV7-9 to TRBJ1-2; tentative D call: TRBD1 (6 bases). With 5 bases removed from V and 6 bases from J, the gap between germline ends came to 16 bases. The CDR3 totals 14 residues. Germline CDR1 reads SEHNR; CDR2 reads FQNEAQ (reference sequence). CDR3 DNA: TGTGCCAGCAGCCCAGGGGTCGTCTGGGATGGCTACACCTTC. Protein sequence: CASSPGVVWDGYTF.

This clone occurred a few times. The chain has TRBV19 and TRBJ1-1; the D gene is possibly TRBD1 (5 bases). The CDR3 sequence is 12 residues long. Germline assignment: CDR1 LNHDA and CDR2 SQIVND (reference sequence). With 3 bases removed from V and 6 bases from J, the gap between germline ends came to 8 bases. The DNA for the CDR3 is TGTGCCAGTAGTATTAGGGGAGCTGAAGCTTTCTTT. Its protein product is CASSIRGAEAFF.

The chain employs TRBV19 and TRBJ2-1, with 10 bases fitting TRBD2. After removal of 4 bases from V and 7 bases from J, the junction contained 7 bases not matched to a gene. Germline loops: CDR1 LNHDA, CDR2 SQIVND (reference sequence). The CDR3 extends over 15 amino acids. The CDR3 reads CASSNPSGGGNEQFF. Here the CDR3 DNA reads TGTGCCAGTAGTAATCCCAGCGGGGGGGGGAATGAGCAGTTCTTC.

V usage is TRBV24-1 and J usage is TRBJ2-1; the D gene is possibly TRBD2 (6 bases). Germline V gene sequence: CDR1 KGHDR, CDR2 SFDVKD. V lost 3 bases to trimming and J lost 0 bases, with 8 bases between them. This CDR3 has 15 residues. The CDR3 sequence is CATSDRGSSYNEQFF. CDR3 coding DNA: TGTGCCACCAGTGATCGGGGGAGCTCCTACAATGAGCAGTTCTTC.

The CDR3 DNA reads TGTGCCTTGAGAACGGACCTCTCCTACACCTTC. Residues: CALRTDLSYTF. This chain joins TRBV30 and TRBJ1-2; D unclear. With 7 bases removed from V and 10 bases from J, the gap between germline ends came to 16 bases. Germline loops: CDR1 GTSNPN, CDR2 SVGIG (reference sequence). This CDR3 has 11 residues.

The chain employs TRBV7-3 and TRBJ1-1, with a tentative D call TRBD1 (5 bases). The V end was cut by 5 bases, the J end by 4 bases, with 11 bases between. Germline V gives CDR1 SGHTA, CDR2 FQGTGA. The CDR3 length is 13 residues. The CDR3: CASSLQGGTEAFF. The CDR3 DNA follows: TGTGCCAGCAGCCTTCAGGGTGGCACTGAAGCTTTCTTT.

This chain uses TRBV5-4 with TRBJ1-1; 9 bases are shared with TRBD1. Looked up from germline, CDR1 is SGHNT and CDR2 is YYREEE (reference sequence). V lost 4 bases to trimming and J lost 3 bases; unmatched junction nucleotides: 7. The CDR3 is 15 amino acids. The DNA for the CDR3 is TGTGCCAGCAGCCTCGGGACAGGGTTTGACACTGAAGCTTTCTTT. It encodes CASSLGTGFDTEAFF.

The chain has TRBV2 and TRBJ1-6; no clear D. CDR1 and CDR2 (germline): SNHLY, FYNNEI. V was clipped by 6 bases and J by 3 bases, with 9 bases between them. CDR3 length: 14 residues. CDR3: CASRPTVYNSPLHF. The CDR3 coding sequence is TGTGCCAGCAGACCAACGGTCTATAATTCACCCCTCCACTTT.

The chain employs TRBV7-2 and TRBJ1-1; 7 bases match TRBD1. Germline V gene sequence: CDR1 SGHTA, CDR2 FQGNSA. This CDR3 is built from 15 residues. Trimming took 5 bases from V and 4 from J; bases not matched to a gene: 10. The CDR3 reads CASSPQTGLGTEAFF. CDR3 DNA sequence: TGTGCCAGCAGCCCCCAGACAGGGCTGGGCACTGAAGCTTTCTTT.

The rearrangement uses TRBV3-1 (or the pseudogene TRBV3-2) and TRBJ2-3, with D perhaps matching TRBD1 (5 bases). This CDR3 has 15 residues. Per germline, CDR1 LGHDT and CDR2 YNNKEL (reference sequence). Trimming pared 0 bases from V and 7 bases from J, leaving 14 bases between. The CDR3 region is CASSQDPRDRHTQYF. The CDR3 nucleotides are TGTGCCAGCAGCCAAGATCCCAGGGATAGACATACGCAGTATTTT.

The genes are TRBV30 and TRBJ1-4; D is uncertain. The CDR3 is 14 residues long. Per the germline V gene, CDR1 is GTSNPN and CDR2 is SVGIG (reference sequence). V dropped 2 bases and J dropped 4 bases, with 11 bases sitting between them. The CDR3 reads CAWSLVQNNEKLFF. CDR3 in DNA: TGTGCCTGGAGTCTCGTACAGAATAATGAAAAACTGTTTTTT.

This clone is a singleton in its sample. The chain employs TRBV10-2 and TRBJ2-7; 7 nucleotides agree with TRBD1. Trimming took 4 bases from V and 1 from J; bases not matched to a gene: 4. Germline V gives CDR1 WSHSY, CDR2 SAAADI. The CDR3 length is 14 residues. CDR3 bases: TGCGCCAGCAGTGTACAGGGGTCTTCCTACGAGCAGTACTTC. Its translation: CASSVQGSSYEQYF.

The chain is built from TRBV28 and TRBJ1-3; D unclear. V lost 2 bases and J lost 0, with 8 bases in between. CDR1 is MDHEN and CDR2 is SYDVKM in the germline V gene. The length of the CDR3 is 15 residues. CDR3 sequence: CASSLAGSSGNTIYF. CDR3 nucleotides: TGTGCCAGCAGTTTAGCGGGATCCTCTGGAAACACCATATATTTT.

V and J are TRBV10-3 and TRBJ2-7; possible D gene TRBD1, 5 bases. The germline CDR1 and CDR2 sequences are ENHRY and SYGVKD. The CDR3 is 12 amino acids. Trimming took 5 bases from V and 3 from J, leaving 8 bases between them. The CDR3 protein is CAISTDSYEQYF. The CDR3 DNA follows: TGTGCCATCAGTACCGACAGCTACGAGCAGTACTTC.

The chain links TRBV27 to TRBJ1-5, with a weak D call TRBD1 (5 bases). The CDR3 is made up of 16 amino acids. Germline loops: CDR1 MNHEY, CDR2 SMNVEV (reference sequence). V lost 5 bases and J 6 bases, leaving 20 bases between the germline ends. The CDR3 here is CASSLTGEAGSQPQHF. Written as DNA, the CDR3 is TGTGCCAGCAGTCTCACGGGGGAGGCGGGGAGTCAGCCCCAGCATTTT.

The V call is TRBV9, the J call TRBJ2-7, with D tentatively TRBD1 (5 bases). Trimming took 1 base from V and 4 from J, leaving 18 bases between them. This CDR3 spans 16 amino acids. Per germline, CDR1 SGDLS and CDR2 YYNGEE. DNA for the CDR3: TGTGCCAGCAGCGTATCGCCCGAGACAGTGAGTTACGAGCAGTACTTC. Its protein product is CASSVSPETVSYEQYF.

The chain uses TRBV30 and TRBJ1-2; unclear D gene. The CDR3 is made up of 12 amino acids. Germline loops: CDR1 GTSNPN, CDR2 SVGIG (reference sequence). The germline V and J ends were trimmed by 0 bases and 0 bases, with 2 bases remaining between them. The CDR3, as DNA: TGTGCCTGGAGTGTAACTAACTATGGCTACACCTTC. Its translation is CAWSVTNYGYTF.

The V gene is TRBV5-1, the J gene TRBJ2-6, with D unclear. Between the trimmed V and J ends, which lost 5 bases and 1 base, there was a span of 4 bases. The CDR3 has 13 amino acids. CDR1 SGHRS and CDR2 YFSETQ come from the germline V gene. DNA of the CDR3: TGCGCCAGCAGACCTTCTGGGGCCAACGTCCTGACTTTC. Translated, it gives CASRPSGANVLTF.